This TCR beta chain emerged from a study of T cells in Graves' hyperthyroidism and ophthalmopathy. Trimming took 5 bases from V and 3 from J, leaving 8 bases between them. Germline CDR1 reads KGHSH; CDR2 reads LQKENI. The CDR3 has 13 residues. Amplification of TCR beta CDR3 regions used RNA as the template. Researchers ran a first-round RT-PCR on the TCR CDR3 using the HTBI primer set. Using its own MiXCR run on the multiplex PCR reads, TCRdb lists one record per CDR3 protein. The data show about 350,000 distinct CDR3 sequences, 11% to 15% seen once. The specimen was blood. This rearrangement joins TRBV18 to TRBJ1-5; D call uncertain. This receptor was identified in a woman younger than 45 with Graves' hyperthyroidism. CDR3: CASSRTVNQPQHF. DNA of the CDR3: TGTGCCAGCTCAAGGACCGTCAATCAGCCCCAGCATTTT.